A single sample gave rise to the 19 T cell receptor beta chains below, sequenced in a study of T cells in Graves' hyperthyroidism and ophthalmopathy. TCR beta CDR3 sequences were amplified from RNA transcripts. Carried out on the TCR CDR3, a first-round RT-PCR used the HTBI primer set. One entry per CDR3 protein results from TCRdb running MiXCR on the multiplex PCR reads. The sample has about 400,000 distinct CDR3 sequences; roughly 14% are singletons. Specimen: blood. These receptors were collected from a man younger than 35 with Graves' ophthalmopathy.

This clonotype was recorded many times. V gene TRBV18 combines with J gene TRBJ1-2; a weak D match, TRBD1 (6 bases). Germline V lookup: CDR1 KGHSH, CDR2 LQKENI. The CDR3 extends over 13 amino acids. V was cut by 5 bases and J by 6 bases, with 13 bases left in between. The CDR3 is CASSSLGGDGYTF. Written as DNA, the CDR3 is TGTGCCAGCTCATCCCTAGGGGGTGATGGCTACACCTTC.

The V gene is TRBV14, the J gene TRBJ2-1, with D perhaps matching TRBD2 (5 bases). Germline lookup yields CDR1 SGHDN and CDR2 FVKESK. Trimming stripped 4 bases from V and 9 bases from J, with 16 bases between. The CDR3 sequence is 14 residues long. CDR3 DNA sequence: TGTGCCAGCAGCCTGGCGCCTAGCCCAAGTGAGCAGTTCTTC. Its translation is CASSLAPSPSEQFF.

The sample holds many counts of this clonotype. This rearrangement joins TRBV12-3 or TRBV12-4 to TRBJ2-1; TRBD2 agrees at 11 bases. The CDR3 spans 17 residues. V lost 5 bases, J lost 7 bases, and 13 bases stayed unmatched. CDR3 residues: CASSIFSGRAVGNEQFF. CDR3 sequence (DNA): TGTGCCAGCAGTATCTTTAGCGGGAGGGCCGTAGGAAATGAGCAGTTCTTC.

Regarding this clonotype: This may be a read error, as it is one base from a much larger clone. The chain is built from TRBV24-1 and TRBJ2-5, with 11 bases fitting TRBD2. CDR1 and CDR2 from the germline V gene are KGHDR and SFDVKD. The CDR3 is made up of 18 amino acids. This CDR3 is CATSDFRDSGRAGETRYF. CDR3 in DNA: TGTGCCACCAGTGATTTCCGAGATAGCGGGAGGGCGGGGGAGACCCGGTACTTC.

V gene TRBV27 combines with J gene TRBJ2-7; D perhaps matches TRBD2 (5 bases). In germline, CDR1 is MNHEY, CDR2 SMNVEV (reference sequence). Between the trimmed V and J ends, which lost 5 bases and 6 bases, there was a span of 20 bases. This CDR3 has 15 residues. The CDR3 sequence is CASSPSGSYIGEQYF. The CDR3 DNA reads as TGTGCCAGCAGTCCCTCGGGGTCCTACATCGGCGAGCAGTACTTC.

On this clonotype itself: Possible read error: a much larger clone is one base away. The V call is TRBV5-1, the J call TRBJ2-7; 9 bases match TRBD2. Germline V gives CDR1 SGHRS, CDR2 YFSETQ. The CDR3 runs to 14 residues. As DNA, the CDR3 is TGTGCCAGCAGCTTCGGGACTAGCTTCGATGAGCAGTACTTC. Its translation is CASSFGTSFDEQYF.

The gene calls are TRBV24-1 and TRBJ2-5; 8 bases map to TRBD2. Germline loops: CDR1 KGHDR, CDR2 SFDVKD. This CDR3 has 13 residues. J was trimmed by 4 bases and V by 9 bases; bases with no gene match: 6. The CDR3 coding sequence is TGTGCCACCCGAGCGGGAGAGGTAGAGACCCAGTACTTC. Translation: CATRAGEVETQYF.

This clonotype was found a few times. The chain employs TRBV6-1 and TRBJ1-5, with TRBD1 matching 9 bases. V gave up 6 bases and J gave up 3 bases; unmatched junction bases: 9. The CDR3 sequence is 16 residues long. Germline V gene sequence: CDR1 MNHNS, CDR2 SASEGT. CDR3 protein: CASSRGQGGVNQPQHF. As DNA, the CDR3 is TGTGCCAGCAGCCGGGGACAGGGAGGGGTCAATCAGCCCCAGCATTTT.

V gene TRBV10-3 combines with J gene TRBJ2-3; D is unclear. Germline CDR1 is ENHRY and CDR2 is SYGVKD. This CDR3 comprises 14 residues. Trimming took 4 bases from V and 5 from J, leaving 13 bases between them. The CDR3: CAISVGSAQDTQYF. The CDR3 DNA reads TGTGCCATCAGTGTTGGCAGCGCCCAAGATACGCAGTATTTT.

Concerning this clonotype: Possible read error: a much larger clone is one base away. The conserved final phenylalanine or tryptophan is absent from the CDR3, which likely points to a read error. The chain joins TRBV6-4 to TRBJ1-1; the match to TRBD1 covers 10 bases. Trimming at V came to 5 bases and at J to 11 bases, leaving 8 bases not matched to a gene. CDR1 and CDR2 from the germline V gene are MRHNA and SNTAGT. The CDR3 consists of 13 residues. The CDR3 loop is CASSQGQGFNAFL. The CDR3 DNA sequence: TGTGCCAGCAGTCAGGGACAGGGGTTTAACGCTTTCCTT.

This clonotype was detected only a few times. The rearrangement links TRBV19 to TRBJ1-6, with D unresolved. This CDR3 has 13 amino acids. V lost 2 bases, J lost 1 base, and 0 bases lay in between. From germline, CDR1 is LNHDA and CDR2 SQIVND (reference sequence). This CDR3 reads CASSISYNSPLHF. CDR3 DNA: TGTGCCAGTAGTATATCCTATAATTCACCCCTCCACTTT.

This clonotype was counted ten times or more. The chain uses TRBV20-1 and TRBJ2-7; 10 bases align to TRBD1. CDR1 is DFQATT, CDR2 SNEGSKA, per germline (reference sequence). J lost 3 bases, V lost 0 bases, and 2 bases had no gene match. There are 14 residues in the CDR3. As DNA, the CDR3 is TGCAGTGCTAGAGAAAGGGACAGGGGCTACGAGCAGTACTTC. It codes for CSARERDRGYEQYF.

This clonotype was seen ten or more times. The chain combines TRBV6-1 with TRBJ1-6; the D gene is possibly TRBD1 (5 bases). The V gene lost 5 bases and the J gene lost 10 bases, with 12 bases spanning the gap. Germline V gene lookup returns CDR1 MNHNS and CDR2 SASEGT. The CDR3 extends over 13 amino acids. The chain's CDR3 is CASSFGGESPLHF. The DNA of the CDR3 is TGTGCCAGCAGTTTCGGGGGGGAATCACCCCTCCACTTT.

Remarks on this clonotype: One base away lies a much larger clone, so this may be a sequencing read error. The chain has TRBV5-8 and TRBJ2-7, with 9 bases matching TRBD1. Per the germline V gene, CDR1 is SGHTS and CDR2 is YDEGEE. The CDR3 is 14 residues long. CDR3 region: CASSRQGGPYEQHF. In DNA form, the CDR3 reads TGTGCCAGCAGTCGACAGGGGGGTCCCTACGAGCAGCACTTC.

This clonotype was recorded many times. This chain uses TRBV12-3 or TRBV12-4 with TRBJ1-1; D uncertain. The V end was cut by 5 bases, the J end by 1 base, with 11 bases between. The CDR3 has 14 amino acids. CDR3 sequence (DNA): TGTGCCAGCAGTCCCCGTGGTCCGAACACTGAAGCTTTCTTT. This sequence encodes CASSPRGPNTEAFF.

This clonotype came up a few times. This chain uses TRBV7-8 with TRBJ2-3; TRBD1 is a possible D gene (7 bases). This CDR3 is built from 13 residues. Germline CDR1 is SGHVS and CDR2 is FQNEAQ. V was shortened by 1 base and J by 10 bases, with 12 bases between the two germline ends. The CDR3 loop is CASSLDPRGAQYF. The CDR3 nucleotides read TGTGCCAGCAGCTTAGACCCCAGGGGGGCGCAGTATTTT.

Many counts were recorded for this clonotype. The V call is TRBV27, the J call TRBJ1-4; TRBD1 is a possible D gene (5 bases). Trimming pared 5 bases from V and 4 bases from J, leaving 11 bases between. From germline, CDR1 is MNHEY and CDR2 SMNVEV (reference sequence). This CDR3 spans 14 amino acids. CDR3 nucleotides: TGTGCCAGCAGTCCCGGGGACGTTAATGAAAAACTGTTTTTT. As protein: CASSPGDVNEKLFF.

This clonotype came up many times. The genes are TRBV12-3 or TRBV12-4 and TRBJ2-5, with D hard to call. This CDR3 spans 12 amino acids. V lost 4 bases, J lost 1 base, and 4 bases lay in between. The CDR3 reads CASSSAQETQYF. CDR3 DNA sequence: TGTGCCAGCAGTTCTGCCCAAGAGACCCAGTACTTC.

In this sample, this clonotype turned up many times. The chain combines TRBV6-2 or TRBV6-3 with TRBJ2-3; maybe TRBD2 (6 bases). Trimming removed 8 bases at V and 3 bases at J, with 15 bases between. The CDR3 extends over 14 amino acids. Germline values: CDR1 MNHEY, CDR2 SVGEGT. For the CDR3, the DNA is TGTGCCAGCCGGGACCTAGCGCAGACAGATACGCAGTATTTT. It specifies CASRDLAQTDTQYF.